A selection of T cell receptor beta chains follows, all from one sample in a study of T cells after posttransplantation cyclophosphamide. The assay was immunoSEQ multiplex PCR, and TCRdb's table has in-frame clones only and misses some. The sample gives about 36,000 clones, none seen only once, and the top ten clones hold roughly 1.1%. Source material: PBMCs. The receptors come from a girl aged 10-17 years in good health, CMV-negative, and a related stem cell transplant donor. CDR3s include the opening cysteine and the closing phenylalanine or tryptophan. D genes are given only for firm matches. Clone size is stated in some rows and not others, as once, few, many or a class when expanded.

>many|TRBJ1-2|TRBV5-1|NA
TGCGCCAGCAGCTTTAGTAACTATGGCTACACCTTC
CASSFSNYGYTF
>NA|TRBJ1-5|TRBV6-5|NA
TGTGCCAGCAGTCCCGGGACAAGAAATCAGCCCCAGCATTTT
CASSPGTRNQPQHF
>many|TRBJ2-5|TRBV19|NA
TGTGCCAGTAGTACGGAGTACCAAGAGACCCAGTACTTC
CASSTEYQETQYF
>many|TRBJ1-5|TRBV28|NA
TGTGCCAGCAGTTTATTACAGGTACCCCAGCATTTT
CASSLLQVPQHF
>many|TRBJ1-1|TRBV2|NA
TGTGCCAGCAGTGTTACGGTCAGGGATCGGGACACTGAAGCTTTCTTT
CASSVTVRDRDTEAFF
>many|TRBJ2-1|TRBV4-1|TRBD2
TGCGCCAGCAGCCAAGAAACGGGAGGTAATGAGCAGTTCTTC
CASSQETGGNEQFF
>many|TRBJ2-1|TRBV5-4|TRBD2
TGTGCCAGCAGCACCCTAGCGGGGAGCTCCTACAATGAGCAGTTCTTC
CASSTLAGSSYNEQFF
>NA|TRBJ1-2|TRBV2|NA
TGTGCCAGCAGTGACACAGCCCACAACTATGGCTACACCTTC
CASSDTAHNYGYTF
>NA|TRBJ2-5|TRBV5-1|TRBD1
TGCGCCAGCAGCCCCAAAGACAGGGGCCAAGAGACCCAGTACTTC
CASSPKDRGQETQYF
>many|TRBJ1-2|TRBV5-6|TRBD1
TGTGCCAGCAGCTTCCCACGACTAGGGGGCGACTATGGCTACACCTTC
CASSFPRLGGDYGYTF
>many|TRBJ2-2|TRBV28|TRBD1
TGTGCCAGCAGTGCCTGGGACAGGGCCACCGGGGAGCTGTTTTTT
CASSAWDRATGELFF
>many|TRBJ2-1|TRBV2|TRBD2
TGTGCCTCAGCTGGGGGGACTAGGAATGAGCAGTTCTTC
CASAGGTRNEQFF
>many|TRBJ1-4|TRBV6-5|TRBD1
TGTGCCAGTAGGACAGGGGATGAAAAACTGTTTTTT
CASRTGDEKLFF
>many|TRBJ2-3|TRBV7-8|TRBD1
TGTGCCAGCAGCCCCCACAGGGGGCGGACGACAGATACGCAGTATTTT
CASSPHRGRTTDTQYF
>many|TRBJ1-1|TRBV6-6|NA
TGTGCCAGCAGACTAGCCTCTGAAGCTTTCTTT
CASRLASEAFF
>few|TRBJ1-2|TRBV7-9|TRBD1
TGTGCCAGCAGCTATTCGACAGGGGAGGATGGCTACACCTTC
CASSYSTGEDGYTF
>many|TRBJ2-2|TRBV5-6|NA
TGTGCCAGCAGCTTGGGGGACTCAGGGTATCGCACCGGGGAGCTGTTTTTT
CASSLGDSGYRTGELFF
>many|TRBJ1-3|TRBV28|TRBD1
TGTGCCAGCAGTTTTGTGGTCGGGACAGGGCCAATCTCTGGAAACACCATATATTTT
CASSFVVGTGPISGNTIYF
>NA|TRBJ1-4|TRBV7-2|TRBD1
TGTGCCAGCAGCTATCTCGGGACAGTCAAAAATGAAAAACTGTTTTTT
CASSYLGTVKNEKLFF
>many|TRBJ2-3|TRBV9|TRBD2
TGTGCCAGCAGCGTCGGGAGGTACACAGATACGCAGTATTTT
CASSVGRYTDTQYF
>many|TRBJ2-7|TRBV5-1|TRBD1
TGCGCCAGCAGCTGGACAGGGGGTGAGCAGTACTTC
CASSWTGGEQYF
>many|TRBJ1-3|TRBV28|NA
TGTGCCAGCATTAGAGGCGGCCACTCTGGAAACACCATATATTTT
CASIRGGHSGNTIYF
>many|TRBJ2-3|TRBV4-2|NA
TGTGCCAGCAGCCAAGAGGCCCGCAGTACGCAGTATTTT
CASSQEARSTQYF
>many|TRBJ2-2|TRBV27|NA
TGTGCCAGCAGTCTCAGGGGCGGGGAGCTGTTTTTT
CASSLRGGELFF
>many|TRBJ1-1|TRBV5-5|NA
TGTGCCAGCAGCTTGTTAGCGATTGAAGCTTTCTTT
CASSLLAIEAFF
>NA|TRBJ2-3|TRBV11-2|TRBD2
TGTGCCAGCAGCTTCAGGGGACTAGCGGAAAGCACAGATACGCAGTATTTT
CASSFRGLAESTDTQYF
>few|TRBJ2-7|TRBV7-2|TRBD1
TGTGCCAGCAGCTTTATCGACAGGGTCTTCTACGAGCAGTACTTC
CASSFIDRVFYEQYF
>many|TRBJ2-7|TRBV27|TRBD1
TGTGCCAGCAGCCCCCTAGGGGGCCCTAAGGAGCAGTACTTC
CASSPLGGPKEQYF
>many|TRBJ2-1|TRBV6-1|NA
TGTGCCAGCAGTGATGGTCCAGGGAGGTACAATGAGCAGTTCTTC
CASSDGPGRYNEQFF
>NA|TRBJ2-5|TRBV15|TRBD1
TGTGCCACCAGCAGAGATTATCGTACAGGGGTTGGGGAGACCCAGTACTTC
CATSRDYRTGVGETQYF
>many|TRBJ1-5|TRBV5-6|TRBD1
TGTGCCAGCAGCTCGACAGGGGGAAGCAATCAGCCCCAGCATTTT
CASSSTGGSNQPQHF
>few|TRBJ2-7|TRBV6-6|TRBD1
TGTGCCAGCCGTAGGACAGGCCTTATCTACGAGCAGTACTTC
CASRRTGLIYEQYF
>few|TRBJ1-5|TRBV6-1|NA
TGTGCCAGCAGTGAAATCCCAGGGAAGGGGGGCAATCAGCCCCAGCATTTT
CASSEIPGKGGNQPQHF
>many|TRBJ2-5|TRBV27|NA
TGTGCCAGCAGTTGGGCAGGGGACCCCCAAGAGACCCAGTACTTC
CASSWAGDPQETQYF
>few|TRBJ2-1|TRBV30|TRBD1
TGTGCCTGGAGTCGGGACAGACAGAATGAGCAGTTCTTC
CAWSRDRQNEQFF
>NA|TRBJ2-3|TRBV10-3|NA
TGTGCCATCAGTGAGTCGAGAGCAGATACGCAGTATTTT
CAISESRADTQYF
>many|TRBJ1-2|TRBV6-6|NA
TGTGCCAGCAGTCAGCGGGCCCACTATGGCTACACCTTC
CASSQRAHYGYTF
>many|TRBJ2-1|TRBV6-1|NA
TGTGCCAGCAGTGAAAACGGTTTTGAGCAGTTCTTC
CASSENGFEQFF
>many|TRBJ2-6|TRBV13|NA
TGTGCCAGCAGCTCCCGGGATTCCTCTGGGGCCAACGTCCTGACTTTC
CASSSRDSSGANVLTF
>NA|TRBJ2-1|TRBV9|NA
TGTGCCAGCAGCGTAGGAGGGGGTAGCTCCTACAATGAGCAGTTCTTC
CASSVGGGSSYNEQFF
>few|TRBJ1-1|TRBV19|TRBD1
TGTGCCAGTAGGACTACAGGGGGCTGGCGGTATACTGAAGCTTTCTTT
CASRTTGGWRYTEAFF
>NA|TRBJ2-7|TRBV5-4|NA
TGCGCCAGCAGCTTTTACGGGAGCGTGCACTCCTACGAGCAGTACTTC
CASSFYGSVHSYEQYF